The rows below give T cell receptor beta chains drawn from one sample of a study of OX40 agonist ivuxolimab in advanced cancers. TCRdb keeps only in-frame clones here, not all; method: immunoSEQ multiplex PCR. The sample carries 90,000 or so clones, around 87% recorded once. Sequencing was performed on CD4+ or CD8+ T cells sorted from blood, taken in a trial of the OX40 agonist ivuxolimab. The origin of the receptors is an adult with an advanced solid tumor such as melanoma, head and neck, liver or kidney cancer. Each CDR3 is given with its conserved first and last residue. The order of the fields is V gene, J gene, D gene, clone size, CDR3 DNA, CDR3 protein. The D gene is left open where the match is weak. The listing skips clone size in some rows; elsewhere it reads once, few, many or a size class.

TRBV6-1,TRBJ2-2,-,-,TGTGCCAGCATGTGGGAGACAAACACCGGGGAGCTGTTTTTT,CASMWETNTGELFF
TRBV5-6,TRBJ1-5,-,few,TGTGCCAGCAGCTTGTCAGGGGCGGATAGCAATCAGCCCCAGCATTTT,CASSLSGADSNQPQHF
TRBV11-3,TRBJ2-3,TRBD2,-,TGTGCCAGCAGCCTCGGGGGAGCGGGAGTCTCAGATACGCAGTATTTT,CASSLGGAGVSDTQYF
TRBV28,TRBJ2-7,-,few,TGTGCCAGCAGTATCCCTTTTGCCTCCTACGAGCAGTACTTC,CASSIPFASYEQYF
TRBV5-1,TRBJ1-2,-,-,TGCGCCAGCAGCTTGGCCGGATCCGGGAATGGCTACACCTTC,CASSLAGSGNGYTF
TRBV28,TRBJ2-1,-,-,TGTGCCAGCAGTGCGATTGGGCGCTGGGCTGAGCAGTTCTTC,CASSAIGRWAEQFF
TRBV30,TRBJ1-5,TRBD1,-,TGTGCCTGGCGAGGACAGGGATATTTTCAGCCCCAGCATTTT,CAWRGQGYFQPQHF
TRBV19,TRBJ1-1,-,-,TGTGCCAGTAGTATACAGGGAAGCTATTCCACTGAAGCTTTCTTT,CASSIQGSYSTEAFF
TRBV30,TRBJ1-2,TRBD1,-,TGTGCCTGGAGCGGGGGACAGGGGGATGTCTATGGCTACACCTTC,CAWSGGQGDVYGYTF
TRBV6-1,TRBJ1-2,-,-,TGTGCCAGCAGTGGATACAGACGAGACAGTCAAAACTATGGCTACACCTTC,CASSGYRRDSQNYGYTF
TRBV6-5,TRBJ1-2,TRBD1,-,TGTGCCAGCAGTCCCGGACAGGCTAACTATGGCTACACCTTC,CASSPGQANYGYTF
TRBV29-1,TRBJ1-2,-,-,TGCAGCGCCAGCACGCAGGGGAGCTATGGCTACACCTTC,CSASTQGSYGYTF
TRBV11-2,TRBJ1-5,TRBD1,-,TGTGCCAGCAGCCCTACAGGGGGTGTCCAGCCCCAGCATTTT,CASSPTGGVQPQHF